The TCR beta chain under discussion was sequenced for a study of T-cell reconstitution after alpha-beta-depleted transplantation in children. Study-wide findings and caveats: Newly made T cells mostly supplied T-cell counts and diversity one year after transplant. In patients about two months after transplant, alpha-beta T cells reportedly arose from several hundred expanded graft clones. There were some patients whose high TCRbeta diversity at day 60 came from surviving recipient T cells and thymic progenitors.

This clonotype was recorded a few times. Its matching antigen is unknown. Germline CDR1 is GTSNPN and CDR2 is SVGIG (reference sequence). The CDR3 runs to 12 residues. V dropped 3 bases and J dropped 3 bases, with 9 bases sitting between them. The authors prepared the TCRbeta library with unique molecular identifiers. One entry per CDR3 protein results from TCRdb running MiXCR on the PCR reads. The sample carries under 450,000 distinct CDR3 sequences, 15% to 20% recorded once. Sequencing was performed on PBMCs, mostly from graft donor cells, taken 360 days after TCRalphabeta/CD19-depleted stem cell transplant. This rearrangement joins TRBV30 to TRBJ2-7; D is unclear. The receptor was isolated from a boy in the first two years of life who had a stem cell transplant for Wiskott-Aldrich syndrome, so the T cells may come from the graft donor. For the CDR3, the DNA is TGTGCCTGGAGCCTATCGGTCTACGAGCAGTACTTC. This encodes CAWSLSVYEQYF.